This T cell receptor beta chain was sequenced for a study of blood T cell repertoires in COVID-19. At the level of the study: Researchers got acute and convalescent COVID-19 samples from the United States, Italy and Spain. From T cells, B-cell-depleted T cells, or PBMCs came the material, which was cDNA or gDNA.

Germline values: CDR1 KGHSH, CDR2 LQKENI. The CDR3 is 16 residues long. Unmatched junction bases numbered 7, after V lost 6 bases and J lost 2 bases. Authors' processing steps: The authors estimated nucleated cell counts from reference gene primer amplification. The protocol was immunoSEQ multiplex PCR, while the TCRdb copy is restricted to in-frame clones and leaves out a portion. The V and J calls and the clone size are those of that table, but D and trimming were determined from the DNA. The sample shows 200,000 to 250,000 clones, about nine tenths of them seen only once. This chain joins TRBV18 and TRBJ2-7, with TRBD2 matching 13 bases. The sample comprised peripheral blood. This clonotype was sampled from a woman aged 55-75 years with acute or convalescent COVID-19. In DNA form, the CDR3 reads TGTGCCAGCTCGCCCTTCGGGACTAGCGGGACCTACGAGCAGTACTTC. Protein sequence: CASSPFGTSGTYEQYF.